This T cell receptor (beta chain) was captured by sequencing in a study of blood T cell repertoires in COVID-19. Across the study: Italy, Spain and the United States were the sources of the convalescent and acute COVID-19 samples.

Original processing methods: From reference gene primer amplification, estimates of nucleated cell counts were derived. Sequencing used immunoSEQ multiplex PCR; TCRdb keeps in-frame clones, though not all of them. That table supplies the V and J calls and clone size; D and trimming were determined from the DNA. The data show 200,000 to 250,000 clones, with over 75% seen just once and 5.9% held by the top ten. V was pared by 6 bases and J by 1 base, with 3 bases of the junction left unmatched. The CDR3 is 13 residues long. Germline lookup yields CDR1 ENHRY and CDR2 SYGVKD. This rearrangement joins TRBV10-3 to TRBJ2-7; 7 positions agree with TRBD1. What was sequenced was peripheral blood. The TCR originated in an older man with acute or convalescent COVID-19. This CDR3 is CAIRQGPSYEQYF. The CDR3 region has the DNA TGTGCCATCAGACAGGGGCCTTCCTACGAGCAGTACTTC.